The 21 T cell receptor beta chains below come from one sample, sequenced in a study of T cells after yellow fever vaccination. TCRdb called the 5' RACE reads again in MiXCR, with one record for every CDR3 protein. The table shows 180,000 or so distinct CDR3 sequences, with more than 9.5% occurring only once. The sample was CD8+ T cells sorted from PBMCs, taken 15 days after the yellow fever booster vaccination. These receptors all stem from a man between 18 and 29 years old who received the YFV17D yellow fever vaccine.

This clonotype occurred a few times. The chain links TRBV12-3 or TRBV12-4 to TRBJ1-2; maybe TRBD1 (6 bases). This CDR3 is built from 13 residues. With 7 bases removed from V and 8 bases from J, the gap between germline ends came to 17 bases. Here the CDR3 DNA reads TGTGCCAGCACTACCTTACAGGGAAACGGCTACACCTTC. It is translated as CASTTLQGNGYTF.

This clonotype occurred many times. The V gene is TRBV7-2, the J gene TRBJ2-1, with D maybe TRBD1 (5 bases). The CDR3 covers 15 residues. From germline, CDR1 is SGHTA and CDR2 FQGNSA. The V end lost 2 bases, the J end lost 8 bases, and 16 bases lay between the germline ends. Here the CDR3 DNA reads TGTGCCAGCAGCTTATTGATTAGGGGATGGGATGAGCAGTTCTTC. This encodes CASSLLIRGWDEQFF.

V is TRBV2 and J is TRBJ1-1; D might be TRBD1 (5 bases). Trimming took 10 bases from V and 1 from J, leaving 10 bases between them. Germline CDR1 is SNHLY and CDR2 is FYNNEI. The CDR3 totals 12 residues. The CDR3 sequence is CATRQWNTEAFF. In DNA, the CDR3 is TGTGCCACGAGACAGTGGAACACTGAAGCTTTCTTT.

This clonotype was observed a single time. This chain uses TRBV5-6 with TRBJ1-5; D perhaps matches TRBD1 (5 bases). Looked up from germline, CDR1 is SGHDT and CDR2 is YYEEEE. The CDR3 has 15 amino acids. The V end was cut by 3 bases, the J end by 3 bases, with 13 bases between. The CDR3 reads CASSCATGHNQPQHF. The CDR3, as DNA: TGTGCCAGCAGCTGCGCTACGGGGCACAATCAGCCCCAGCATTTT.

In DNA, the CDR3 is TGTGCCAGCAGCACAAACCGGGACAGCTATAATTCACCCCTCCACTTT. It yields the protein CASSTNRDSYNSPLHF. The gene calls are TRBV7-9 and TRBJ1-6, with 7 bases identical to TRBD1. The CDR3 extends over 16 amino acids. Germline V CDR1 and CDR2: SEHNR, FQNEAQ (reference sequence). J gave up 3 bases and V 5 bases, and 7 bases lay outside the gene matches.

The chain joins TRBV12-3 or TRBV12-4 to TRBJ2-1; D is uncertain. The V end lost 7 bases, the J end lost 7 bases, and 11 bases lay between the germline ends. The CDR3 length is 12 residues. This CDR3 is CASISTPNEQFF. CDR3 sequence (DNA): TGTGCCAGCATCTCTACTCCTAATGAGCAGTTCTTC.

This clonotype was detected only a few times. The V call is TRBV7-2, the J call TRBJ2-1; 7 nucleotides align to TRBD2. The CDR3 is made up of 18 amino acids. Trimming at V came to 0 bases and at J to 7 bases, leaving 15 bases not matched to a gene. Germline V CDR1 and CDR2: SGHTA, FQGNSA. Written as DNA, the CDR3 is TGTGCCAGCAGCTTAGCCCGGCATTGGGGTGGCGGGGGTAATGAGCAGTTCTTC. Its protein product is CASSLARHWGGGGNEQFF.

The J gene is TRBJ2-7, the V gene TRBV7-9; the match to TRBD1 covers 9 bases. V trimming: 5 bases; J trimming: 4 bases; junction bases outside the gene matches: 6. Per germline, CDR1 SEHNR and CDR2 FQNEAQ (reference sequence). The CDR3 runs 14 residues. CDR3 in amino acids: CASSAGTGIYEQYF. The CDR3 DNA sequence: TGTGCCAGCAGCGCCGGGACAGGGATTTACGAGCAGTACTTC.

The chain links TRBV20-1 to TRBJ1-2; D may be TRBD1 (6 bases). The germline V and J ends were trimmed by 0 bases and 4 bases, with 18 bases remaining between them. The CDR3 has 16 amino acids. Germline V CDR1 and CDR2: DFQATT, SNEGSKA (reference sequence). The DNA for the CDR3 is TGCAGTGCTAGAGAGGCGATTGGGGGGGGCTTCTATGGCTACACCTTC. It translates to CSAREAIGGGFYGYTF.

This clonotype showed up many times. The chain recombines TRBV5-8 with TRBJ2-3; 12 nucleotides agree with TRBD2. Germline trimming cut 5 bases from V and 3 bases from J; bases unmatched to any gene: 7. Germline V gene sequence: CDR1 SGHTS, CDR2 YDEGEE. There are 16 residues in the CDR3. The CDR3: CASSSLAGGPTDTQYF. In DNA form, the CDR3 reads TGTGCCAGCAGTTCACTAGCGGGGGGTCCGACAGATACGCAGTATTTT.

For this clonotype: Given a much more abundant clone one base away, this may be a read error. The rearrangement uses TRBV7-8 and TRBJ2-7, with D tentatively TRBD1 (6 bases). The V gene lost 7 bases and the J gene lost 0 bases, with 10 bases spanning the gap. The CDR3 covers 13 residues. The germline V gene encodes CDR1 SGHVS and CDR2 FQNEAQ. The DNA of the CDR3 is TGTGCCAGCAACCAGGACAGCTCCTACGAGCAGTACTTC. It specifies CASNQDSSYEQYF. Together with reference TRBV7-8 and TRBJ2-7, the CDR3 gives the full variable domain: GAGVSQSPRYKVAKRGQDVALRCDPISGHVSLFWYQQALGQGPEFLTYFQNEAQLDKSGLPSDRFFAERPEGSVSTLKIQRTQQEDSAVYLCASNQDSSYEQYFGPGTRLTVT.

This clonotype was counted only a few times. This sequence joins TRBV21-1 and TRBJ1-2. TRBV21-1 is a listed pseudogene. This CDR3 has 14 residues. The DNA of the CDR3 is TGTGCCAGCAGCAAAGGGACTGAATCCTATGGCTACACCTTC. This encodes CASSKGTESYGYTF.

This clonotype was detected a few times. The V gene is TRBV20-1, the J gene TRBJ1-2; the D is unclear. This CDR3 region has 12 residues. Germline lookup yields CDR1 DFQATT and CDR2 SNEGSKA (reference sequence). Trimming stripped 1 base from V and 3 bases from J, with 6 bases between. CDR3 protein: CSARAEDYGYTF. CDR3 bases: TGCAGTGCTAGAGCAGAAGACTATGGCTACACCTTC.

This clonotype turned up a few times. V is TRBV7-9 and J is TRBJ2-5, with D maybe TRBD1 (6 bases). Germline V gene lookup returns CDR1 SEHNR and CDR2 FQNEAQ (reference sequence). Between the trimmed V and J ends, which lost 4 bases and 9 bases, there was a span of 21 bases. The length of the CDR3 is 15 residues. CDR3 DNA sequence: TGTGCCAGCAGCTCCCCCGGGACACTTAACGCGGCCCAGTACTTC. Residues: CASSSPGTLNAAQYF.

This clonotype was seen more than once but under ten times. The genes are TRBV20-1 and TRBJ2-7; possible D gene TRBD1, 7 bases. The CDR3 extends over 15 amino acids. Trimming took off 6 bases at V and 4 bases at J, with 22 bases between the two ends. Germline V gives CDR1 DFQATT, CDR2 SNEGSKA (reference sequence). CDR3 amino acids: CSATDRARGKYEQYF. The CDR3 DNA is TGCAGTGCAACCGACAGGGCGCGCGGGAAATACGAGCAGTACTTC.

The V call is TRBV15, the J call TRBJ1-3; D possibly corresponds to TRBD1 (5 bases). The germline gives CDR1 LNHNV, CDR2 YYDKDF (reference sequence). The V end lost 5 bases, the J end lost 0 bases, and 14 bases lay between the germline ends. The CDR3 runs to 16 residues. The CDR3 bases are TGTGCCACCAGCGCCCGGGACCCCCGCTCTGGAAACACCATATATTTT. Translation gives CATSARDPRSGNTIYF.

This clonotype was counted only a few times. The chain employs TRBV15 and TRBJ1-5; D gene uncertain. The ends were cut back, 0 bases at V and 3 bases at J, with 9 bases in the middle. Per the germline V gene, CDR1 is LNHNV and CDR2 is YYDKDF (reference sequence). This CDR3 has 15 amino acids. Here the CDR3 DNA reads TGTGCCACCAGCAGAGAAAACCCAGACAATCAGCCCCAGCATTTT. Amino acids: CATSRENPDNQPQHF.

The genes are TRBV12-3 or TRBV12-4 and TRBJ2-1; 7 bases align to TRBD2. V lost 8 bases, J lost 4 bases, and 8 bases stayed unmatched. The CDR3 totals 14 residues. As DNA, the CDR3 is TGTGCCAGCGCCGCCGGGGGGACGTACAATGAGCAGTTCTTC. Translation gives CASAAGGTYNEQFF.

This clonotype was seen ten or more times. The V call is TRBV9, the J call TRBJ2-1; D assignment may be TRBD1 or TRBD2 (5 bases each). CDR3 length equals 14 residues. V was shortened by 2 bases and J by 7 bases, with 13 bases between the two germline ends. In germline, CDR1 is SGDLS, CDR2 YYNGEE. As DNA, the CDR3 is TGTGCCAGCAGCGTTGGGGGAAAGATGAATGAGCAGTTCTTC. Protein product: CASSVGGKMNEQFF.

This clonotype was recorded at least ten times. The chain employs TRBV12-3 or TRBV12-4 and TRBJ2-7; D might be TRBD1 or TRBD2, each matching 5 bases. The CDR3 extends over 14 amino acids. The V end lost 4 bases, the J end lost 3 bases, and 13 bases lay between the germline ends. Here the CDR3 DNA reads TGTGCCAGCAGTTCAGGGACCGGGTTCTACGAGCAGTACTTC. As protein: CASSSGTGFYEQYF.

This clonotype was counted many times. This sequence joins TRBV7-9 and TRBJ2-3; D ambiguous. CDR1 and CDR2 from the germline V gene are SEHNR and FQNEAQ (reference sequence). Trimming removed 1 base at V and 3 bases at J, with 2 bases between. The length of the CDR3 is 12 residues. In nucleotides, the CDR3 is TGTGCCAGCAGCTTAGATACAGATACGCAGTATTTT. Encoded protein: CASSLDTDTQYF. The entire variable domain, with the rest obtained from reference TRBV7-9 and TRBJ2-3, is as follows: DTGVSQNPRHKITKRGQNVTFRCDPISEHNRLYWYRQTLGQGPEFLTYFQNEAQLEKSRLLSDRFSAERPKGSFSTLEIQRTEQGDSAMYLCASSLDTDTQYFGPGTRLTVL.